This T cell receptor (beta chain) was identified during a study of blood T cell repertoires in COVID-19. Study-level background: Whether acute or convalescent, the COVID-19 samples came from the United States, Italy and Spain. In each case, the material was cDNA or gDNA derived from T cells, B-cell-depleted T cells, or PBMCs.

Authors' analysis steps: Estimated nucleated cell counts came from reference gene primer amplification. TCRdb's table, derived via immunoSEQ multiplex PCR, lists solely in-frame clones and lacks some. V, J and clone size derive from that table, while D and trimming were established from the DNA sequence. The table shows about 200,000 clones, with 92% occurring only once. Germline V lookup: CDR1 SGDLS, CDR2 YYNGEE. V gave up 4 bases and J gave up 1 base, with 12 bases separating them. The CDR3 spans 14 residues. Sequenced material: peripheral blood. This receptor was identified in a man between 25 and 39 years old with acute or convalescent COVID-19. The chain has TRBV9 and TRBJ2-7, with D possibly being TRBD2 (6 bases). The chain's CDR3 is CASSTDGGSYEQYF. The CDR3 DNA follows: TGTGCCAGCAGCACAGATGGGGGGTCCTACGAGCAGTACTTC.